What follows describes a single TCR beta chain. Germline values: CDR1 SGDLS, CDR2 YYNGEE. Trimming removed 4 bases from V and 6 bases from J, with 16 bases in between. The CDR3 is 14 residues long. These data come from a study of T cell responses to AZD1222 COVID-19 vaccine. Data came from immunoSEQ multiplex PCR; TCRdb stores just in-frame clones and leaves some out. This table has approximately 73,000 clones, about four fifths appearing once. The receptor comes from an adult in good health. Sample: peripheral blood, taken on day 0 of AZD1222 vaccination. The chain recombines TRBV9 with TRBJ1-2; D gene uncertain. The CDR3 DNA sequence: TGTGCCAGCAGCTCCTTCGACGGGGTAGATGGCTACACCTTC. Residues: CASSSFDGVDGYTF. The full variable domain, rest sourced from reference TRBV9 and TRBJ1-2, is DSGVTQTPKHLITATGQRVTLRCSPRSGDLSVYWYQQSLDQGLQFLIQYYNGEERAKGNILERFSAQQFPDLHSELNLSSLELGDSALYFCASSSFDGVDGYTFGSGTRLTVV.